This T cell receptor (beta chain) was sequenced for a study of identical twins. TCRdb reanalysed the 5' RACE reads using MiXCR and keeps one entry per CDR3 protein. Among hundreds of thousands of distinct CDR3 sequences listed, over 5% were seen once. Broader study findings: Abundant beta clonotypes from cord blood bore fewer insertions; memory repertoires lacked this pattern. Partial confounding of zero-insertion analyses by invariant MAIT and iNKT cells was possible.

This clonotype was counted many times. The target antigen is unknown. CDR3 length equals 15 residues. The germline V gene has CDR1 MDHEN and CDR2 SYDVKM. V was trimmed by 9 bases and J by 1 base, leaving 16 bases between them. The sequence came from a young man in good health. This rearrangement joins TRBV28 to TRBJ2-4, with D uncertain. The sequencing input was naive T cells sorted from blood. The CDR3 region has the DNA TGTGCCAGTCAAGGGTTCTCTAGGGCCAAAAACATTCAGTACTTC. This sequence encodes CASQGFSRAKNIQYF.